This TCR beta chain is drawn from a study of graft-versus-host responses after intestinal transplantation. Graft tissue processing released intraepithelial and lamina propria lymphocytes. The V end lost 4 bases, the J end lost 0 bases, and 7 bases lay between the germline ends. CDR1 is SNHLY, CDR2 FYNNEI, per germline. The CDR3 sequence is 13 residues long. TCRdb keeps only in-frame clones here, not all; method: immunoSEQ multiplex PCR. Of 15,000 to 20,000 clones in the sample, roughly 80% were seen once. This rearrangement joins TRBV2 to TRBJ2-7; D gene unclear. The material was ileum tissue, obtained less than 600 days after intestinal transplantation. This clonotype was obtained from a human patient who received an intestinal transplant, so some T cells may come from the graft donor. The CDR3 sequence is CASSASNSYEQYF. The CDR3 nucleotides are TGTGCCAGCAGTGCAAGTAACTCCTACGAGCAGTACTTC.